The entry below describes one T cell receptor beta chain. The source of the sample is a study of blood T cell repertoires in COVID-19. Overall study context: Researchers got acute and convalescent COVID-19 samples from the United States, Italy and Spain. The cDNA or gDNA used as material had been derived from T cells, B-cell-depleted T cells, or PBMCs.

The CDR3 spans 14 residues. CDR1 and CDR2 (germline): SGHDT, YYEEEE. V shed 2 bases and J shed 0 bases, with 6 bases lying between them. Per the study methods: It was from reference gene primer amplification that nucleated cell counts were estimated. Profiling relied on immunoSEQ multiplex PCR, and the TCRdb table lists in-frame clones only, not all of them. The V and J calls and clone size are taken from that table; D and trimming were inferred from the DNA. The table has more than 60,000 clones, approximately 92% seen once; the top ten hold about 4.9%. V usage is TRBV5-6 and J usage is TRBJ2-4; D is unresolved. This clonotype originated in a woman aged 50 to 60 with active COVID-19. Sequencing was carried out using peripheral blood. The CDR3 reads CASSFPVAKNIQYF. The CDR3 DNA sequence: TGTGCCAGCAGCTTTCCGGTAGCCAAAAACATTCAGTACTTC. The full variable domain, in which reference TRBV5-6 and TRBJ2-4 provide the parts outside the CDR3, is DAGVTQSPTHLIKTRGQQVTLRCSPKSGHDTVSWYQQALGQGPQFIFQYYEEEERQRGNFPDRFSGHQFPNYSSELNVNALLLGDSALYLCASSFPVAKNIQYFGAGTRLSVL.